These T cell receptor beta chains were read from a single sample in a study of CD8 T cells in Susac syndrome. Via MiXCR, TCRdb re-called the immunoSEQ multiplex PCR reads, giving one row per CDR3 protein. The table shows roughly 330,000 distinct CDR3 sequences, with approximately 90% occurring only once. The sequenced material came from CD4+ T cells from PBMCs. These receptors all come from a human donor with multiple sclerosis. CDR3s leave out the opening cysteine and the closing phenylalanine or tryptophan. Not every row has a clone size; where given, it reads once, few, many or a size class.

V gene	clone size	CDR3 protein
TRBV20-1	.	SAETNNYEQY
TRBV6-6	.	ASSSQSHTEAF
TRBV11-2	.	ASSLYPRGSQAYEQY
TRBV6-1	.	ASSEALWGTEAF
TRBV5-4	.	ASSWRRQETQY
TRBV18	.	ASSRLEFTEAF
TRBV5-1	.	ASSLATGGGTDTQY
TRBV2	.	ASSVVIEAF
TRBV6-2/TRBV6-3	.	ASNTPTGFRTEAF
TRBV19	once	ASSITGGVDIQY
TRBV6-1	few	ASTLRGVANTGELF
TRBV12-3/TRBV12-4	.	ASSFGGGLNEQL